This T cell receptor (beta chain) is from a study of T cell responses to AZD1222 COVID-19 vaccine. Study-level points and caveats: Repertoires were obtained solely post-peak T cell response. The donors showed a predominance of white British ancestry and of females, with possible underestimation of clonal diversity.

With respect to this clone: What it recognizes is unknown.

Method: immunoSEQ multiplex PCR; TCRdb's copy keeps in-frame clones and lacks some. The profile shows roughly 100,000 clones, about nine tenths of them singletons. Sequenced material: peripheral blood, taken 28 days after the second AZD1222 dose. The TCR comes from an adult who received the AZD1222 COVID-19 vaccine.

In DNA form, the CDR3 reads TGTGCCAGTAGGCTCAGCAAGGGGAGAAGCAATCAGCCCCAGCATTTT. Its translation is CASRLSKGRSNQPQHF. The V and J genes are TRBV19 and TRBJ1-5; the D gene is possibly TRBD1 (5 bases). This CDR3 has 16 residues. Trimming stripped 6 bases from V and 1 base from J, with 16 bases between. Germline V gene lookup returns CDR1 LNHDA and CDR2 SQIVND (reference sequence).